This TCR beta chain originates from a study of T-cell reconstitution after alpha-beta-depleted transplantation in children. In the case of this clonotype: The junction departs from the called germline gene at one end, perhaps through a read error.

Germline V CDR1 and CDR2: DFQATT, SNEGSKA (reference sequence). This CDR3 region has 19 residues. During its preparation, the TCRbeta library received unique molecular identifiers. TCRdb fed the PCR reads into MiXCR, producing one record per CDR3 protein. The table includes more than 150,000 distinct CDR3 sequences, approximately 6.8% detected once. The V call is TRBV20-1, the J call TRBJ2-2, with D possibly matching TRBD2 (7 bases). The sequence was obtained from a human donor who donated a stem cell graft to a child with Wiskott-Aldrich syndrome. This sample comprised PBMCs from the stem cell graft donor, obtained from the stem cell graft. The CDR3 region is CSARGQRDKIKANTGELFF. The CDR3 DNA reads as TGCAGTGCAAGAGGCCAGCGGGACAAGATAAAGGCGAACACCGGGGAGCTGTTTTTT.